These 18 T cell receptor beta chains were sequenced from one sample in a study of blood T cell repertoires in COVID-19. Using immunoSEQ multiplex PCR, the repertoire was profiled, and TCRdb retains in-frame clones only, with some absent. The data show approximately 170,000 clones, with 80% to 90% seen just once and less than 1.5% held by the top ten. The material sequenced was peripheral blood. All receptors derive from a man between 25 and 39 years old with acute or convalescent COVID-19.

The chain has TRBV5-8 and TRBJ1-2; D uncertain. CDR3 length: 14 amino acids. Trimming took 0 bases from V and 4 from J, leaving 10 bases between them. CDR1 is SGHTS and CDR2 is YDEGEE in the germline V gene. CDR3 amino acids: CASSLDIIGYGYTF. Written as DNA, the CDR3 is TGTGCCAGCAGCTTGGACATTATTGGCTATGGCTACACCTTC.

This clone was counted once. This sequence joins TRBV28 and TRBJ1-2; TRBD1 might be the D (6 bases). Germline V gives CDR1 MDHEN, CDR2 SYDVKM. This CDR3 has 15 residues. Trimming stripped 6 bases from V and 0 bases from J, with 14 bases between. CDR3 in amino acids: CASSDPGAANYGYTF. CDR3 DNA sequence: TGTGCCAGCAGCGACCCAGGGGCGGCTAACTATGGCTACACCTTC.

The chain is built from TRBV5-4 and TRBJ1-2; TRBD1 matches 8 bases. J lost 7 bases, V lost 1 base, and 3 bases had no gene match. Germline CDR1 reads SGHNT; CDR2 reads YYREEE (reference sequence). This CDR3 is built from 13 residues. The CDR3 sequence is CASSLTRGLGYTF. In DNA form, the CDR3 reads TGTGCCAGCAGCTTGACCAGGGGGCTTGGCTACACCTTC.

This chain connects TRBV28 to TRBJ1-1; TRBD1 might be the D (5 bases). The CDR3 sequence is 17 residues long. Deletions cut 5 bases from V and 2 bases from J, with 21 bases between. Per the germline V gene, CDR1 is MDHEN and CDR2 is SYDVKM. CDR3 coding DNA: TGTGCCAGCAGTACTTATCCGACGACAGCCCCAAACACTGAAGCTTTCTTT. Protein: CASSTYPTTAPNTEAFF. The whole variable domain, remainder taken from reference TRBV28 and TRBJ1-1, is DVKVTQSSRYLVKRTGEKVFLECVQDMDHENMFWYRQDPGLGLRLIYFSYDVKMKEKGDIPEGYSVSREKKERFSLILESASTNQTSMYLCASSTYPTTAPNTEAFFGQGTRLTVV.

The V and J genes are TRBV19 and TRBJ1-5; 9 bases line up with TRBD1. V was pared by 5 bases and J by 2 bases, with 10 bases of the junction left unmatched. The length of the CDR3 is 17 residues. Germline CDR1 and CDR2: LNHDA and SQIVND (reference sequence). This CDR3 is CASSSGTGRRGNQPQHF. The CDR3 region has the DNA TGTGCCAGTAGTTCGGGGACAGGGCGAAGGGGCAATCAGCCCCAGCATTTT.

The CDR3 DNA is TGTGCCAGCAGTCTTACCCCGGACAGCATGCAGCAGTTCTTC. Translating gives CASSLTPDSMQQFF. The V call is TRBV6-5, the J call TRBJ2-1, with TRBD1 as a possible D gene (6 bases). Germline lookup yields CDR1 MNHEY and CDR2 SVGAGI. The ends were cut back, 5 bases at V and 11 bases at J, with 19 bases in the middle. CDR3 size: 14 residues.

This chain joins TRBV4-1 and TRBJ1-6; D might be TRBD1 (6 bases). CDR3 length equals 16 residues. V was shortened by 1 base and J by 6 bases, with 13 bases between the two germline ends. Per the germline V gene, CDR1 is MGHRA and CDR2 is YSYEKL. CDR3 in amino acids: CASSQGIGQRNSPLHF. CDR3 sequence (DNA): TGCGCCAGCAGCCAAGGCATCGGACAGCGTAATTCACCCCTCCACTTT.

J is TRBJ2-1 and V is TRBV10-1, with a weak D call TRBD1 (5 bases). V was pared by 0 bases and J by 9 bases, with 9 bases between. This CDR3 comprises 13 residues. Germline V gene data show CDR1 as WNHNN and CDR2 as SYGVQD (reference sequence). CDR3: CASSESGRAEQFF. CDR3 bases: TGCGCCAGCAGTGAGTCGGGCAGGGCTGAGCAGTTCTTC.

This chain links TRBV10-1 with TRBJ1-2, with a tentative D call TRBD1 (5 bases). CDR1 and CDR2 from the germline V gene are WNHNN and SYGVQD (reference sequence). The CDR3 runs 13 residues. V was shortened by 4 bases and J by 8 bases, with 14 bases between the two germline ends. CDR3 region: CASSGRTGQGYTF. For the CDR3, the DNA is TGCGCCAGCAGTGGCCGCACAGGACAAGGCTACACCTTC.

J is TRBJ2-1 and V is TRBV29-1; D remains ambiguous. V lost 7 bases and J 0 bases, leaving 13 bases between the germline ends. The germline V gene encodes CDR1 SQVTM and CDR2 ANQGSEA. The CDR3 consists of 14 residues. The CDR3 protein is CSARPRSSYNEQFF. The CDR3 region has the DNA TGCAGCGCCCGACCGAGGAGCTCCTACAATGAGCAGTTCTTC.

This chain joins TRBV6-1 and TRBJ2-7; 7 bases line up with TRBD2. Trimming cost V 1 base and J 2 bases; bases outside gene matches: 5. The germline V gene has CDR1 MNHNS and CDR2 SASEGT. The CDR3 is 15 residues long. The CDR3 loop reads CASSEGLAVTYEQYF. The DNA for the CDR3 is TGTGCCAGCAGTGAAGGACTAGCCGTAACCTACGAGCAGTACTTC.

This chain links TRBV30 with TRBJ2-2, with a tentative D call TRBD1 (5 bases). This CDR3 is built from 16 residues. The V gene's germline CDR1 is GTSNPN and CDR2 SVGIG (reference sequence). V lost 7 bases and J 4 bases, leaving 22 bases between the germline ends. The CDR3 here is CASPAYRSSSTGELFF. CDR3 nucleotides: TGTGCCTCTCCAGCCTACAGGTCGAGTAGCACCGGGGAGCTGTTTTTT.

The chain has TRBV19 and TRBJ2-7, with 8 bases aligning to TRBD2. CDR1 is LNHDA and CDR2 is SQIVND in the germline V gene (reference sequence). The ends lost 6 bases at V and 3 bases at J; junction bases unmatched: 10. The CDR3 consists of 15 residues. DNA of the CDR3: TGTGCCAGTAGCGATTCTGCGGGAGGTCACTACGAGCAGTACTTC. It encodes CASSDSAGGHYEQYF. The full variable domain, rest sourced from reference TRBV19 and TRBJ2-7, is DGGITQSPKYLFRKEGQNVTLSCEQNLNHDAMYWYRQDPGQGLRLIYYSQIVNDFQKGDIAEGYSVSREKKESFPLTVTSAQKNPTAFYLCASSDSAGGHYEQYFGPGTRLTVT.

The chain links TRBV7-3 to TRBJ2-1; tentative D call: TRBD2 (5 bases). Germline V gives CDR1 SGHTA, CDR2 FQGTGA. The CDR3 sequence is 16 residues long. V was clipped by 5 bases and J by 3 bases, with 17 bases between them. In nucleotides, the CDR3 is TGTGCCAGCAGCCCGGGGAGTGAGGTGTTCTACAATGAGCAGTTCTTC. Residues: CASSPGSEVFYNEQFF.

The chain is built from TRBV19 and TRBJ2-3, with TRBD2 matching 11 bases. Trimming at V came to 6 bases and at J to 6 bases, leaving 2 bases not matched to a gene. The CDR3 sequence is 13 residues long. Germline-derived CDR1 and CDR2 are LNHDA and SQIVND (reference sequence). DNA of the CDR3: TGTGCCAGTAGGAGGACTAGCGGGGATACGCAGTATTTT. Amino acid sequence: CASRRTSGDTQYF.

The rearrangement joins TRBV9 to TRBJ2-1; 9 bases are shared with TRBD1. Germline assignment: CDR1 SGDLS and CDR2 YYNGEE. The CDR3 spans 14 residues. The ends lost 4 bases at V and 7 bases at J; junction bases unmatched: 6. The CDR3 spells CASSSGQGWNEQFF. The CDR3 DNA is TGTGCCAGCAGCTCGGGACAGGGTTGGAATGAGCAGTTCTTC. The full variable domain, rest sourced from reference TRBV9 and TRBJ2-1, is DSGVTQTPKHLITATGQRVTLRCSPRSGDLSVYWYQQSLDQGLQFLIQYYNGEERAKGNILERFSAQQFPDLHSELNLSSLELGDSALYFCASSSGQGWNEQFFGPGTRLTVL.

The CDR3 loop is CASSLDTQGLYGYTF. CDR3 coding DNA: TGCGCCAGCAGCTTGGACACACAGGGTCTCTATGGCTACACCTTC. The rearrangement links TRBV5-1 to TRBJ1-2, with D perhaps matching TRBD1 (6 bases). Trimming shortened V by 0 bases and J by 4 bases, and 13 bases separated the two germline ends. The CDR3 is 15 amino acids. Germline lookup yields CDR1 SGHRS and CDR2 YFSETQ.

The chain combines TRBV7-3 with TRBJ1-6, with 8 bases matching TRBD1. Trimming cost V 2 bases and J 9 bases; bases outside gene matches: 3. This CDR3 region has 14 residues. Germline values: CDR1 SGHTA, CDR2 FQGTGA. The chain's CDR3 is CASSLQGAASPLHF. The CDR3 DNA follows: TGTGCCAGCAGCTTACAGGGGGCAGCTTCACCCCTCCACTTT.